Listed below are T cell receptor beta chains from one sample, sequenced in a study of shared clonotypes between healthy human individuals. Profiled with immunoSEQ multiplex PCR; TCRdb holds only in-frame clones, not every one. The sample shows just over 2,000,000 clones, around 96% of them seen only once. The source material was naive CD8+ T cells sorted from blood. The receptors here all came from a man aged 18 to 30 in good health. The CDR3 runs from the conserved cysteine through the conserved F or W. Each record gives: V gene, clone size, D gene, J gene, CDR3 DNA, CDR3 protein. A D gene is named only where the DNA matches it firmly. Expanded clones are given a class, and other clones once, few, many or no size at all.

TRBV2	once	TRBD1	TRBJ2-3	TGTGCCAGCAGTGGGACAGGGATTTTAGATACGCAGTATTTT	CASSGTGILDTQYF
TRBV7-2	-	-	TRBJ2-5	TGTGCCAGCAGCTTAGGGGGGGTAGAGACCCAGTACTTC	CASSLGGVETQYF
TRBV7-9	-	TRBD1	TRBJ1-1	TGTGCCAGCAGCTTAGGGCAGGGGGCCACTGAAGCTTTCTTT	CASSLGQGATEAFF
TRBV11-3	-	TRBD2	TRBJ2-1	TGTGCCAGCAGCTTAGATTACCTAGCGGGAGTTCCCTACAATGAGCAGTTCTTC	CASSLDYLAGVPYNEQFF
TRBV7-9	-	TRBD2	TRBJ2-3	TGTGCCACCGATAGCGGGAGGGGAGATACGCAGTATTTT	CATDSGRGDTQYF
TRBV9	-	-	TRBJ1-1	TGTGCCAGCAGCTCCGACACTGAAGCTTTCTTT	CASSSDTEAFF
TRBV5-6	-	TRBD2	TRBJ2-1	TGTGCCAGCAGCTTGGGAGCGGGAGTCACCTACAATGAGCAGTTCTTC	CASSLGAGVTYNEQFF
TRBV5-6	-	-	TRBJ1-4	TGTGCCAGCAGCTTCTGGGGAGGTAATGAAAAACTGTTTTTT	CASSFWGGNEKLFF
TRBV4-1	once	-	TRBJ2-1	TGCGCCAGCAGCCAAAGCGCCTTCTACAATGAGCAGTTCTTC	CASSQSAFYNEQFF
TRBV6-1	once	-	TRBJ2-1	TGTGCCAGCAGTGAAGCGCCGGGAATGATGAGCTCCTACAATGAGCAGTTCTTC	CASSEAPGMMSSYNEQFF
TRBV15	once	TRBD1	TRBJ1-1	TGTGCCACCTCCCGGGACAGCTTAAGTGAAGCTTTCTTT	CATSRDSLSEAFF
TRBV5-1	-	-	TRBJ2-3	TGCGCCAGCAGCTTGTTTATGGTTAGCACAGATACGCAGTATTTT	CASSLFMVSTDTQYF
TRBV4-3	-	-	TRBJ1-1	TGCGCCAGCAGCCAAGATCAAGGGGAACCTGAAGCTTTCTTT	CASSQDQGEPEAFF
TRBV27	-	TRBD1	TRBJ1-1	TGTGCCAGCAGTGACAGGGTAGAGGCTTTCTTT	CASSDRVEAFF
TRBV11-2	-	TRBD1	TRBJ2-5	TGTGCCAGCAGCTTACCACGACAGGGGAGGCAGACCCAGTACTTC	CASSLPRQGRQTQYF
TRBV2	-	-	TRBJ2-7	TGTGCCAGCGGCGGGGTTAGATACGAGCAGTACTTC	CASGGVRYEQYF
TRBV9	-	-	TRBJ2-5	TGTGCCAGCGGCGGGCTCGAGACCCAGTACTTC	CASGGLETQYF
TRBV15	-	TRBD1	TRBJ2-7	TGTGCCACCAGCACTCAGACAGGGTTTGACGAGCAGTACTTC	CATSTQTGFDEQYF
TRBV28	once	TRBD2	TRBJ2-7	TGTGCCAGCAGTTTACGGGGGGGGAGATCCTACGAGCAGTACTTC	CASSLRGGRSYEQYF
TRBV4-3	-	TRBD2	TRBJ2-2	TGCGCCAGCAGCCGTCTAGCGGGGCCCCCGAGCACCGGGGAGCTGTTTTTT	CASSRLAGPPSTGELFF
TRBV5-1	-	TRBD1	TRBJ2-3	TGCGCCAGCAGCTGGACAGGGGTCGGCACAGATACGCAGTATTTT	CASSWTGVGTDTQYF
TRBV27	-	TRBD1	TRBJ1-5	TGTGCCAGCAGTTTATCCCGGACAGGGTTTGGCAATCAGCCCCAGCATTTT	CASSLSRTGFGNQPQHF
TRBV10-3	-	TRBD1	TRBJ2-3	TGTGCCATCAGTAGGACAGGGTACGCAGATACGCAGTATTTT	CAISRTGYADTQYF
TRBV7-9	-	TRBD1	TRBJ2-7	TGTGCCAGCAGCTCCGGGACAGGGAGATACGAGCAGTACTTC	CASSSGTGRYEQYF
TRBV6-1	-	-	TRBJ1-1	TGTGCCACCCCCACCCGGGGAAACACTGAAGCTTTCTTT	CATPTRGNTEAFF
TRBV4-1	once	TRBD2	TRBJ2-7	TGCGCCAGCAGCCCCATAGGCGCGGGGGTCTACGAGCAGTACTTC	CASSPIGAGVYEQYF
TRBV27	-	TRBD1	TRBJ1-2	TGTGCCAGCAGTTCGGGGACAGGATACTATGGCTACACCTTC	CASSSGTGYYGYTF
TRBV9	-	TRBD2	TRBJ2-1	TGTGCCAGCAGCTACAGACTAGCGGGCTCCTACAATGAGCAGTTCTTC	CASSYRLAGSYNEQFF
TRBV28	-	-	TRBJ2-7	TGTGCCAGCAGTTTGGCGGGCGGATACGAGCAGTACTTC	CASSLAGGYEQYF
TRBV1	-	-	TRBJ2-3	TGCACCAGCAGCCAAGAGGGGGGGCAGTCGAGCACAGATACGCAGTATTTT	CTSSQEGGQSSTDTQYF
TRBV5-6	-	-	TRBJ1-5	TGTGCCAGCAGCCGATACAATCAGCCCCAGCATTTT	CASSRYNQPQHF
TRBV21-1	-	-	TRBJ2-5	TGTGCCAGCAGCTTCCGGACAAGGCGGCAAGAGACCCAGTACTTC	CASSFRTRRQETQYF
TRBV7-9	-	-	TRBJ2-7	TGTGCCAGCAGCTCAATTCGGGACTTCTACGAGCAGTACTTC	CASSSIRDFYEQYF
TRBV28	-	-	TRBJ2-5	TGTGCCAGCAGCCCCATTGGGGGTTCAGAGACCCAGTACTTC	CASSPIGGSETQYF
TRBV10-1	-	-	TRBJ2-1	TGCGCCAGCAGCCATGGGGTCGGGGAAGGCCTCAACAATGAGCAGTTCTTC	CASSHGVGEGLNNEQFF
TRBV12-2	-	-	TRBJ2-1	TGTGCAAGTCGCTTAGCCGGGACTCCCGCCCGGAATGAGCAGTTCTTC	CASRLAGTPARNEQFF
TRBV29-1	-	-	TRBJ2-5	TGCAGCGTTGAAGATATGCAGGGGGGGTCTCGGACCCAGTACTTC	CSVEDMQGGSRTQYF
TRBV27	-	-	TRBJ1-2	TGTGCCAGCAAATCCGCATATGGCTACACCTTC	CASKSAYGYTF
TRBV4-1	-	-	TRBJ2-7	TGCGCCAGCAGCCAAGATTCAGTGACCTACGAGCAGTACTTC	CASSQDSVTYEQYF
TRBV30	-	-	TRBJ2-3	TGTGCCTGGAGTGTAGACGGCATCGGCACAGATACGCAGTATTTT	CAWSVDGIGTDTQYF
TRBV7-9	-	TRBD1	TRBJ1-4	TGTGCCAGCGGCGACAGGGGTCATGAAAAACTGTTTTTT	CASGDRGHEKLFF
TRBV6-5	-	-	TRBJ2-2	TGTGCCAGCTCTCACACCGGGGAGCTGTTTTTT	CASSHTGELFF
TRBV6-6	-	-	TRBJ2-3	TGTGCCAGCAGTTTGAGTATGGATACGCAGTATTTT	CASSLSMDTQYF